This TCR beta chain emerged from a study of T cell responses to AZD1222 COVID-19 vaccine (dated by TCRdb to the early 2020s). In terms of the full investigation: AZD1222 recipients with second doses at about 4 weeks or about 12 weeks were pooled, because spike-specific TCR depth and breadth did not differ between schedules. Enrollment into the trials was organized by age into subgroups of 18-55, 56-69 and 70-plus years, and those subgroups contained about 160, 30 and 59 TCR-sequenced participants, respectively. A total of about 240 trial participants underwent TCR sequencing, of whom around 200 received two doses of AZD1222 and some 25 received two doses of the MenACWY control vaccine.

Regarding this clone: No antigen is known for it. No much larger clone exists at a distance of one base, and base qualities are not known.

V loses 4 bases of germline sequence and J loses 7 bases, and the interval between the two ends is 14 bases. Reading the germline V gene gives CDR1 MNHEY and CDR2 SVGEGT. Spanning cysteine to phenylalanine, the CDR3 consists of 14 amino acids. The only DNA kept is the CDR3, 42 bases in frame from the first base. The CDR3 regions of human TCRbeta chains were analyzed by immunosequencing. The authors' analysis ran thus. Repertoire TCRs were checked for matches against a reference library of SARS-CoV-2-specific TCRs that had been generated using the MIRA antigen-specificity platform. Breadth was defined as the fraction of unique TCRs that were SARS-CoV-2-associated, and depth was defined as the fraction of total T cells that were SARS-CoV-2-associated. Each spike-specific TCR was assigned to its reactive spike region and to a CD4 or CD8 class using the MIRA data. Log10-transformed breadth and depth values were compared by one-way ANOVA with Sidak's multiple comparisons tests. TCRdb re-hosts the immuneACCESS table, in-frame sequences only. Its copies lack some clones; in the studies checked, an unresolved V gene accounts for under half of them, and the cause for the rest is not known. V and J calls and clone size come straight from that table; D and trimming were deduced from the DNA. A total of over 45,000 clones appear in this sample, roughly 87% of them only once. The top ten hold about 3.9% of the sample.

The time point label, read with the paper, signifies: baseline before first vaccination. Vaccinee samples came from UK trials COV001 and COV002, including a single-blind randomized controlled phase 2/3 trial of AZD1222 (ChAdOx1 nCoV-19) in healthy adults. Trial participant PBMC samples were collected at day 0 and day 28 after the second dose for TCRbeta chain sequencing. The study at large found these results: Nearly half of unique spike-specific TCRs reportedly recognized epitopes outside regions mutated in the B.1.351 and B.1.1.7 variants. Most participants were white British and females outnumbered males, and the authors suggested that clonal diversity may have been underestimated. In the small 56-69-year group, the increase in depth fell short of significance, most likely because of low power. Because no day 14 peak-response samples were available, the repertoires could be characterized only after the peak T cell response. Conclusions about previously exposed vaccinees were limited because only a handful of AZD1222 recipients were SARS-CoV-2 seropositive at baseline. After two AZD1222 doses, spike-specific TCR breadth and depth were significantly higher than at day 0 and than in MenACWY recipients. The whole spike protein was spanned by vaccine-associated CD4 TCRs, and dominant responses were seen in regions 160-218 and 743-854.

The input for sequencing was peripheral blood, taken on day 0 of AZD1222 vaccination. The sequence was obtained from an adult in good health. The rearrangement joined TRBV6-2 or TRBV6-3 to TRBJ1-5; a weak D assignment points to TRBD1 (5 bases agree). The DNA is TGTGCCAGCAGTTCAGGGAGGTTTGACCAGCCCCAGCATTTT. Its protein is CASSSGRFDQPQHF.